This entry lists 21 T cell receptor beta chains sequenced from one sample in a study of T cell changes during pregnancy in multiple sclerosis. Measured with immunoSEQ multiplex PCR; TCRdb has only the in-frame clones, and not every one. This sample carries 57,000 or so clones, approximately 91% of them seen once, and the ten largest clones take 1.3%. The material was peripheral blood, obtained in the second trimester of pregnancy. These receptors came from a female donor with multiple sclerosis, enrolled in a pregnancy study.

This rearrangement joins TRBV11-2 to TRBJ1-2; D is unclear. The V gene lost 1 base and the J gene lost 3 bases, with 6 bases spanning the gap. CDR3 size: 13 residues. Per germline, CDR1 SGHAT and CDR2 FQNNGV. The CDR3 DNA sequence: TGTGCCAGCAGCTTAGGACACTACTATGGCTACACCTTC. This gives the protein CASSLGHYYGYTF.

This chain links TRBV30 with TRBJ1-1; D perhaps matches TRBD1 (5 bases). The CDR3 is 13 residues long. The V gene lost 4 bases and the J gene lost 1 base, with 10 bases spanning the gap. Per germline, CDR1 GTSNPN and CDR2 SVGIG (reference sequence). The CDR3 bases are TGTGCCTGGAATGGGGGGAGGAACACTGAAGCTTTCTTT. Its protein is CAWNGGRNTEAFF.

The chain couples TRBV6-5 to TRBJ1-5; D uncertain. Trimming removed 4 bases at V and 9 bases at J, with 13 bases between. Germline V gene lookup returns CDR1 MNHEY and CDR2 SVGAGI. The CDR3 has 13 residues. In nucleotides, the CDR3 is TGTGCCAGCAGTTCCGGCAAAGCGGGGCCCCAGCATTTT. It codes for CASSSGKAGPQHF.

The chain carries TRBV7-2 and TRBJ1-2; possible D gene TRBD1, 5 bases. This CDR3 has 14 amino acids. V shed 6 bases and J shed 5 bases, with 16 bases lying between them. The germline gives CDR1 SGHTA, CDR2 FQGNSA. In DNA form, the CDR3 reads TGTGCCAGCAGGGTCCGCGGGGCCTGGTATGGCTACACCTTC. This encodes CASRVRGAWYGYTF.

This clone appeared a single time. The chain carries TRBV20-1 and TRBJ1-2; unclear D gene. This CDR3 spans 11 amino acids. V shed 2 bases and J shed 2 bases, with 3 bases lying between them. The germline gives CDR1 DFQATT, CDR2 SNEGSKA (reference sequence). The CDR3 nucleotides are TGCAGTGCTAGACAGAACTATGGCTACACCTTC. Translating it yields CSARQNYGYTF.

The rearrangement uses TRBV21-1 and TRBJ2-2; the DNA was not used to check the table's D call, TRBD2. TRBV21-1 is described as a pseudogene. This CDR3 region has 19 residues. CDR3 nucleotides: TGTGCCAGCAGCAAAGAGGGGGGGGCGAACCCCGAGAACACCGGGGAGCTGTTTTTT. Amino acid sequence: CASSKEGGANPENTGELFF.

This clone was detected once. The chain combines TRBV11-3 with TRBJ2-1; 8 bases map to TRBD1. This CDR3 comprises 15 residues. Trimming took 5 bases from V and 4 from J; bases not matched to a gene: 7. Germline CDR1 is SGHNT and CDR2 is YENEEA. The CDR3 loop is CASSKHGQGYNEQFF. CDR3 coding DNA: TGTGCCAGCAGCAAGCACGGACAGGGATACAATGAGCAGTTCTTC.

This chain joins TRBV11-2 and TRBJ2-7; 7 positions agree with TRBD2. Per germline, CDR1 SGHAT and CDR2 FQNNGV. Unmatched junction bases numbered 6, after V lost 1 base and J lost 6 bases. CDR3 length: 14 residues. Here the CDR3 DNA reads TGTGCCAGCAGCTTAGGCCTCAGGGAGGGCGAGCAGTACTTC. It is translated as CASSLGLREGEQYF.

The chain joins TRBV10-3 to TRBJ1-2, with 10 bases matching TRBD1. Germline V gene data show CDR1 as ENHRY and CDR2 as SYGVKD. Trimming at V came to 4 bases and at J to 7 bases, leaving 6 bases not matched to a gene. CDR3 length equals 14 residues. This CDR3 is CAISADGTGAGYTF. The CDR3 DNA reads as TGTGCCATCAGTGCTGATGGGACAGGGGCTGGCTACACCTTC.

In this sample, this clone is medium-sized. The chain joins TRBV25-1 to TRBJ1-6; the D gene is possibly TRBD1 (5 bases). The germline V gene encodes CDR1 MGHDK and CDR2 SYGVNS. This CDR3 comprises 14 residues. Trimming took off 0 bases at V and 11 bases at J, with 11 bases between the two ends. The DNA of the CDR3 is TGTGCCAGCAGTGAATATCAGGAGGGGACACCCCTCCACTTT. The encoded protein is CASSEYQEGTPLHF.

The sample holds a few counts of this clone. The genes are TRBV5-1 and TRBJ2-7; D might be TRBD2 (5 bases). CDR3 length equals 13 residues. V gave up 7 bases and J gave up 0 bases, with 11 bases separating them. Germline V gene data show CDR1 as SGHRS and CDR2 as YFSETQ. In nucleotides, the CDR3 is TGCGCCAGCCGGGTAGGAGGCTCCTACGAGCAGTACTTC. It yields the protein CASRVGGSYEQYF. Full variable domain (remainder filled in from reference TRBV5-1 and TRBJ2-7): KAGVTQTPRYLIKTRGQQVTLSCSPISGHRSVSWYQQTPGQGLQFLFEYFSETQRNKGNFPGRFSGRQFSNSRSEMNVSTLELGDSALYLCASRVGGSYEQYFGPGTRLTVT.

Concerning this clone: The sample contains more than one DNA sequence encoding this CDR3. This chain connects TRBV6-5 to TRBJ1-1; maybe TRBD1 (5 bases). The germline CDR1 and CDR2 sequences are MNHEY and SVGAGI. Trimming removed 1 base at V and 5 bases at J, with 8 bases between. The CDR3 runs to 13 residues. The CDR3 here is CASSYLGGTEAFF. CDR3 DNA: TGTGCCAGCAGTTACTTGGGGGGGACTGAAGCTTTCTTT.

The rearrangement links TRBV6-5 to TRBJ2-5, with D unresolved. Germline V gene lookup returns CDR1 MNHEY and CDR2 SVGAGI. V was trimmed by 0 bases and J by 7 bases, leaving 18 bases between them. The CDR3 is 16 amino acids. The CDR3 DNA is TGTGCCAGCAGTTACTCGACTGTCAGTCGGTGGAGGACCCAGTACTTC. It encodes CASSYSTVSRWRTQYF.

The chain joins TRBV5-5 to TRBJ2-2; D is ambiguous. V was shortened by 2 bases and J by 6 bases, with 8 bases between the two germline ends. This CDR3 contains 13 residues. From germline, CDR1 is SGHKS and CDR2 YYEKEE (reference sequence). The CDR3 nucleotides read TGTGCCAGCAGCTTCTCGACATCCGGGGAGCTGTTTTTT. It yields the protein CASSFSTSGELFF.

The V and J genes are TRBV5-6 and TRBJ2-4; D is perhaps TRBD1 (5 bases). CDR3 length equals 14 residues. Germline V gene lookup returns CDR1 SGHDT and CDR2 YYEEEE. The V gene lost 4 bases and the J gene lost 8 bases, with 16 bases spanning the gap. The CDR3 sequence is CASSSFRVGDIQYF. DNA of the CDR3: TGTGCCAGCAGCAGTTTCAGGGTAGGGGACATTCAGTACTTC.

The chain uses TRBV19 and TRBJ1-1, with 7 bases that match TRBD1. Trimming cost V 2 bases and J 0 bases; bases outside gene matches: 0. This CDR3 has 14 amino acids. Germline V gene data show CDR1 as LNHDA and CDR2 as SQIVND (reference sequence). CDR3 in DNA: TGTGCCAGTAGTATAACAGGGGTGAACACTGAAGCTTTCTTT. Protein: CASSITGVNTEAFF. Full variable domain (missing parts from reference TRBV19 and TRBJ1-1): DGGITQSPKYLFRKEGQNVTLSCEQNLNHDAMYWYRQDPGQGLRLIYYSQIVNDFQKGDIAEGYSVSREKKESFPLTVTSAQKNPTAFYLCASSITGVNTEAFFGQGTRLTVV.

This CDR3 is CASSIDREGSMNTEAFF. The CDR3 DNA reads as TGTGCCAGTAGTATAGATCGCGAGGGTTCCATGAACACTGAAGCTTTCTTT. V and J are TRBV19 and TRBJ1-1; D gene ambiguous. Trimming cost V 0 bases and J 0 bases, with 14 bases left between them. The CDR3 covers 17 residues. Per the germline V gene, CDR1 is LNHDA and CDR2 is SQIVND (reference sequence).

The chain carries TRBV30 and TRBJ1-6, with D maybe TRBD1 (6 bases). The germline V and J ends were trimmed by 4 bases and 10 bases, with 14 bases remaining between them. This CDR3 contains 13 residues. The germline gives CDR1 GTSNPN, CDR2 SVGIG (reference sequence). In nucleotides, the CDR3 is TGTGCCTGGAACCGGGAGGGGGGCTCACCCCTCCACTTT. Translated: CAWNREGGSPLHF.

The chain is built from TRBV19 and TRBJ2-3, with D possibly being TRBD1 (6 bases). Trimming shortened V by 4 bases and J by 5 bases, and 10 bases separated the two germline ends. CDR3 length equals 13 residues. The germline gives CDR1 LNHDA, CDR2 SQIVND (reference sequence). CDR3 loop: CASSNRGGDTQYF. CDR3 DNA: TGTGCCAGTAGTAATAGAGGGGGAGATACGCAGTATTTT. The variable domain in full, completed from reference TRBV19 and TRBJ2-3, reads DGGITQSPKYLFRKEGQNVTLSCEQNLNHDAMYWYRQDPGQGLRLIYYSQIVNDFQKGDIAEGYSVSREKKESFPLTVTSAQKNPTAFYLCASSNRGGDTQYFGPGTRLTVL.

This clone appeared a single time. The gene calls are TRBV5-4 and TRBJ2-5; possible D gene TRBD1, 6 bases. This CDR3 contains 15 residues. V was trimmed by 0 bases and J by 5 bases, leaving 14 bases between them. Germline-derived CDR1 and CDR2 are SGHNT and YYREEE (reference sequence). For the CDR3, the DNA is TGTGCCAGCAGCTTGGGCAGGGGACGGGGCGAGACCCAGTACTTC. Protein: CASSLGRGRGETQYF.

The genes are TRBV30 and TRBJ1-1, with 8 bases that match TRBD1. CDR1 and CDR2 from the germline V gene are GTSNPN and SVGIG (reference sequence). The CDR3 is made up of 11 amino acids. J gave up 11 bases and V 5 bases, and 7 bases lay outside the gene matches. The CDR3: CAWATGVKAFF. CDR3 DNA: TGTGCCTGGGCGACAGGGGTGAAGGCTTTCTTT.